Following are 10 T cell receptor beta chains from one sample sequenced in a study of control samples from healthy donors and cancer patients. Produced via immunoSEQ multiplex PCR; TCRdb's table is partial and in-frame only. The sample lists over 85,000 clones, approximately 90% seen once, with about 3.7% in the top ten. The sequencing sample was made of PBMCs. Source of these receptors: a woman in her fifties or sixties with lung cancer.

The J gene is TRBJ1-3, the V gene TRBV6-5, with D hard to call. The CDR3 covers 11 residues. V shed 7 bases and J shed 8 bases, with 9 bases lying between them. Germline V gives CDR1 MNHEY, CDR2 SVGAGI. The CDR3 loop reads CASNDLDTIYF. DNA for the CDR3: TGTGCCAGCAACGACCTGGACACCATATATTTT.

A single count supports this clone. The chain uses TRBV6-6 and TRBJ1-2; the match to TRBD1 covers 11 bases. The CDR3 length is 14 residues. The ends lost 7 bases at V and 4 bases at J; junction bases unmatched: 5. CDR1 is MNHNY, CDR2 SVGAGI, per germline (reference sequence). The CDR3 coding sequence is TGTGCCAGCATTAGGACAGGGGGCGTCTATGGCTACACCTTC. Its protein product is CASIRTGGVYGYTF.

The chain joins TRBV2 to TRBJ2-3; TRBD1 aligns across 7 bases. This CDR3 has 15 amino acids. Germline-derived CDR1 and CDR2 are SNHLY and FYNNEI. Trimming cost V 8 bases and J 2 bases; bases outside gene matches: 10. CDR3 sequence (DNA): TGTGCCAGCGCCAGGACAGGTGCCTACACAGATACGCAGTATTTT. It is translated as CASARTGAYTDTQYF. The full variable domain, rest sourced from reference TRBV2 and TRBJ2-3, is EPEVTQTPSHQVTQMGQEVILRCVPISNHLYFYWYRQILGQKVEFLVSFYNNEISEKSEIFDDQFSVERPDGSNFTLKIRSTKLEDSAMYFCASARTGAYTDTQYFGPGTRLTVL.

The rearrangement uses TRBV9 and TRBJ2-7; 7 bases agree with TRBD1. J was trimmed by 5 bases and V by 4 bases; bases with no gene match: 9. The CDR3 has 14 amino acids. From germline, CDR1 is SGDLS and CDR2 YYNGEE. The CDR3 nucleotides read TGTGCCAGCAGCACTCGGACAGGATCAAACGAGCAGTACTTC. Residues: CASSTRTGSNEQYF. The variable domain in full, with the rest retrieved from reference TRBV9 and TRBJ2-7, is DSGVTQTPKHLITATGQRVTLRCSPRSGDLSVYWYQQSLDQGLQFLIQYYNGEERAKGNILERFSAQQFPDLHSELNLSSLELGDSALYFCASSTRTGSNEQYFGPGTRLTVT.

This chain connects TRBV9 to TRBJ2-2, with D uncertain. Trimming stripped 4 bases from V and 6 bases from J, with 10 bases between. The CDR3 spans 13 residues. CDR1 SGDLS and CDR2 YYNGEE come from the germline V gene. CDR3 in DNA: TGTGCCAGCAGCCTCCAGGTCGCCGGGGAGCTGTTTTTT. Amino acids: CASSLQVAGELFF.

The J gene is TRBJ1-2, the V gene TRBV6-1; a possible D gene is TRBD1 (5 bases). Germline CDR1 is MNHNS and CDR2 is SASEGT. The CDR3 is 15 amino acids. Trimming stripped 1 base from V and 5 bases from J, with 14 bases between. CDR3 region: CASSEGGRATYGYTF. The CDR3 DNA reads as TGTGCCAGCAGTGAAGGAGGCAGGGCAACGTATGGCTACACCTTC.

The V and J genes are TRBV25-1 and TRBJ2-7; TRBD2 aligns across 8 bases. Germline V CDR1 and CDR2: MGHDK, SYGVNS. CDR3 length equals 16 residues. V was pared by 2 bases and J by 0 bases, with 6 bases of the junction left unmatched. CDR3 bases: TGTGCCAGCAGTGAAACGGGAGGGTCGGGCTCCTACGAGCAGTACTTC. Its translation is CASSETGGSGSYEQYF.

The rearrangement joins TRBV3-1 (or the pseudogene TRBV3-2) to TRBJ2-2; maybe TRBD1 (5 bases). Germline V gives CDR1 LGHDT, CDR2 YNNKEL (reference sequence). CDR3 length: 16 amino acids. Trimming took 2 bases from V and 1 from J, leaving 11 bases between them. The CDR3 DNA is TGTGCCAGCAGCCAATACAGGACATTGAACACCGGGGAGCTGTTTTTT. Encoded protein: CASSQYRTLNTGELFF.

This chain uses TRBV4-1 with TRBJ1-5; D not resolved. With 1 base removed from V and 6 bases from J, the gap between germline ends came to 10 bases. CDR1 MGHRA and CDR2 YSYEKL come from the germline V gene. This CDR3 has 14 residues. CDR3 region: CASSQGSGSQPQHF. The CDR3 DNA sequence: TGCGCCAGCAGCCAAGGGTCGGGGAGTCAGCCCCAGCATTTT.

The chain employs TRBV7-2 and TRBJ2-1; no reliable D call. The CDR3 is 13 residues long. V gave up 3 bases and J gave up 5 bases, with 8 bases separating them. The germline V gene has CDR1 SGHTA and CDR2 FQGNSA. The CDR3: CASSFNRDNEQFF. The CDR3 nucleotides are TGTGCCAGCAGCTTCAACAGAGACAATGAGCAGTTCTTC.